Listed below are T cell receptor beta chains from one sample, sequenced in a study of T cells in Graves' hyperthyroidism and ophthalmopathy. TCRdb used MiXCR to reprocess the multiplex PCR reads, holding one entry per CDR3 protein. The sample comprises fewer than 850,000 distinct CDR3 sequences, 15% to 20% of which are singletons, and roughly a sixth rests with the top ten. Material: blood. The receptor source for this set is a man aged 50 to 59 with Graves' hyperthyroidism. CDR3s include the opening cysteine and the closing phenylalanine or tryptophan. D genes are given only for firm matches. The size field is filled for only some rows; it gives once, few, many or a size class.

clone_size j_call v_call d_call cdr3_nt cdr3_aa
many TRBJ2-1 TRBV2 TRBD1 TGTGCCAGCACCCGGGACAGCGTGACCCATGAGCAGTTCTTC CASTRDSVTHEQFF
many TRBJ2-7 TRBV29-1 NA TGCAGCGTCCATAGACCCGACAGACCAATCTACGAGCAGTACTTC CSVHRPDRPIYEQYF
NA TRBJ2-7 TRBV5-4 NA TGTGCCAGCAGCTTGGGAGGAGGAGGGGATTACGAGCAGTACTTC CASSLGGGGDYEQYF
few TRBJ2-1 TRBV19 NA TGTGCCAGTAGTATATGGGGATACAATGAGCAGTTCTTC CASSIWGYNEQFF
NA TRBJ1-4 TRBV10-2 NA TGCGCCAGCAGTGAGTCTGTAGTCCTCCTTAATGAAAAACTGTTTTTT CASSESVVLLNEKLFF
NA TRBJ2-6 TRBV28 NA TGTGCCAGCAGTGTAACAGGTGTCTGGGCCAACGTCCTGACTTTC CASSVTGVWANVLTF
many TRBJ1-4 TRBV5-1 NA TGCGCCAGCAGCCTCGGGACAAGAACTAATGAAAAACTGTTTTTT CASSLGTRTNEKLFF
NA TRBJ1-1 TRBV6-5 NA TGTGCCAGCAGTTTCAGGGTTGTGGGTGAAGCTTTCTTT CASSFRVVGEAFF
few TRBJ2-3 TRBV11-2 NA TGTGCCAGCAGCTTAGATCACCAGGCGGCCGGCACAGATACGCAGTATTTT CASSLDHQAAGTDTQYF
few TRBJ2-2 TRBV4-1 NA TGCGCCAGCAGCCGCCCTTGGGACGGGAACACCGGGGAGCTGTTTTTT CASSRPWDGNTGELFF
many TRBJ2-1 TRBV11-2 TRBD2 TGTGCCAGCAGGGCTGGCGGGAGCTACAATGAGCAGTTCTTC CASRAGGSYNEQFF
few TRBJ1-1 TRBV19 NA TGTGCCAGTAGTCCTACAGGACAGCGGGGGACTGAAGCTTTCTTT CASSPTGQRGTEAFF
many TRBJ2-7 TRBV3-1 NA TGTGCCAGCAGCCAAGAGGCCGGTGGTTTGATCGAGCAGTACTTC CASSQEAGGLIEQYF
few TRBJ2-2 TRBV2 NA TGTGCCAGCAGCCCGAATGGGGAGCTGTTTTTT CASSPNGELFF
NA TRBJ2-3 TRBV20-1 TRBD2 TGCAGTGCTAGGATCGAACAGCGGGAGCTGAGGGATACGCAGTATTTT CSARIEQRELRDTQYF
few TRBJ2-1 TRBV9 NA TGTGCCAGCAGCGCCCACCAGGGGAGCTTTGAGCAGTTCTTC CASSAHQGSFEQFF
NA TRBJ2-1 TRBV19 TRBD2 TGTGCCAGTAGTATCCCCGGGAGGATGTACAATGAGCAGTTCTTC CASSIPGRMYNEQFF